Reported below is one T cell receptor beta chain. Under the authors' procedure: By means of reference gene primer amplification, nucleated cell counts were estimated. Sequencing was performed with immunoSEQ multiplex PCR; in TCRdb, only in-frame clones are kept and a portion is missing. V and J calls and clone size come straight from that table; D and trimming were deduced from the DNA. The sample lists 20,000 to 25,000 clones, around 80% occurring once. CDR3 length: 15 residues. Trimming took 0 bases from V and 0 from J, leaving 9 bases between them. Germline CDR1 reads LGHNA; CDR2 reads YSLEER. This record comes from a study of blood T cell repertoires in COVID-19.

The rearrangement uses TRBV4-3 and TRBJ2-7; D unclear. Sequencing input: peripheral blood. This TCR derives from a man between 60 and 75 years old with active COVID-19. The CDR3 loop reads CASSQEITDSYEQYF. In DNA form, the CDR3 reads TGCGCCAGCAGCCAAGAGATAACTGACTCCTACGAGCAGTACTTC.